Given below is one T cell receptor beta chain in context. Isolated RNA was reverse transcribed in full, so expressed TCRB transcripts were sequenced. Only in-frame clones appear in the TCRdb table, and some are missing; sequencing was by immunoSEQ multiplex PCR. This sample has about 12,000 clones, with approximately 47% found just once. This entry belongs to a study of beta chain features in type 1 diabetes. CDR1 and CDR2 (germline): SGHAT, FQNNGV. The junction had 10 bases not matched to a gene; V was cut back by 5 bases and J by 7 bases. This CDR3 has 15 amino acids. The clonotype was recovered from a man in his late teens or twenties in good health. The chain uses TRBV11-2 and TRBJ2-1, with TRBD2 matching 8 bases. Sequencing was performed on stem cell memory CD4+ T cells from blood. The CDR3 DNA follows: TGTGCCAGCAGCCCTCAGGCGGGGGGCACGAATGAGCAGTTCTTC. Its protein is CASSPQAGGTNEQFF.